This TCR beta chain emerged from a study of post-analysis software for immune sequencing data. Study background: Included courses were relapsing-remitting and secondary progressive multiple sclerosis; progressive-relapsing multiple sclerosis was also included. General observations from the study: Relative to controls, patients had about five TRBV segments at higher frequency, with TRBV5-6, TRBV5-1 and TRBV20-1 among these. Clustering by F measure revealed strong co-clustering among samples prepared together in one batch.

The CDR3 totals 13 residues. In germline, CDR1 is DFQATT, CDR2 SNEGSKA (reference sequence). V lost 5 bases to trimming and J lost 7 bases; unmatched junction nucleotides: 4. cDNA libraries of TCR beta carried unique molecular identifiers. In TCRdb, the PCR reads were re-called with MiXCR into one record per CDR3 protein. The sample consists of roughly 800,000 distinct CDR3 sequences, about 45% of them appearing once. About this clonotype: The antigen remains unidentified.

The source is a girl aged 10 to 17 with multiple sclerosis. The chain combines TRBV20-1 with TRBJ1-4; 10 positions agree with TRBD1. Specimen: blood. CDR3 sequence reads: CSASRTGGEKLFF. The CDR3 coding sequence is TGCAGTGCTTCTCGGACAGGGGGTGAAAAACTGTTTTTT.